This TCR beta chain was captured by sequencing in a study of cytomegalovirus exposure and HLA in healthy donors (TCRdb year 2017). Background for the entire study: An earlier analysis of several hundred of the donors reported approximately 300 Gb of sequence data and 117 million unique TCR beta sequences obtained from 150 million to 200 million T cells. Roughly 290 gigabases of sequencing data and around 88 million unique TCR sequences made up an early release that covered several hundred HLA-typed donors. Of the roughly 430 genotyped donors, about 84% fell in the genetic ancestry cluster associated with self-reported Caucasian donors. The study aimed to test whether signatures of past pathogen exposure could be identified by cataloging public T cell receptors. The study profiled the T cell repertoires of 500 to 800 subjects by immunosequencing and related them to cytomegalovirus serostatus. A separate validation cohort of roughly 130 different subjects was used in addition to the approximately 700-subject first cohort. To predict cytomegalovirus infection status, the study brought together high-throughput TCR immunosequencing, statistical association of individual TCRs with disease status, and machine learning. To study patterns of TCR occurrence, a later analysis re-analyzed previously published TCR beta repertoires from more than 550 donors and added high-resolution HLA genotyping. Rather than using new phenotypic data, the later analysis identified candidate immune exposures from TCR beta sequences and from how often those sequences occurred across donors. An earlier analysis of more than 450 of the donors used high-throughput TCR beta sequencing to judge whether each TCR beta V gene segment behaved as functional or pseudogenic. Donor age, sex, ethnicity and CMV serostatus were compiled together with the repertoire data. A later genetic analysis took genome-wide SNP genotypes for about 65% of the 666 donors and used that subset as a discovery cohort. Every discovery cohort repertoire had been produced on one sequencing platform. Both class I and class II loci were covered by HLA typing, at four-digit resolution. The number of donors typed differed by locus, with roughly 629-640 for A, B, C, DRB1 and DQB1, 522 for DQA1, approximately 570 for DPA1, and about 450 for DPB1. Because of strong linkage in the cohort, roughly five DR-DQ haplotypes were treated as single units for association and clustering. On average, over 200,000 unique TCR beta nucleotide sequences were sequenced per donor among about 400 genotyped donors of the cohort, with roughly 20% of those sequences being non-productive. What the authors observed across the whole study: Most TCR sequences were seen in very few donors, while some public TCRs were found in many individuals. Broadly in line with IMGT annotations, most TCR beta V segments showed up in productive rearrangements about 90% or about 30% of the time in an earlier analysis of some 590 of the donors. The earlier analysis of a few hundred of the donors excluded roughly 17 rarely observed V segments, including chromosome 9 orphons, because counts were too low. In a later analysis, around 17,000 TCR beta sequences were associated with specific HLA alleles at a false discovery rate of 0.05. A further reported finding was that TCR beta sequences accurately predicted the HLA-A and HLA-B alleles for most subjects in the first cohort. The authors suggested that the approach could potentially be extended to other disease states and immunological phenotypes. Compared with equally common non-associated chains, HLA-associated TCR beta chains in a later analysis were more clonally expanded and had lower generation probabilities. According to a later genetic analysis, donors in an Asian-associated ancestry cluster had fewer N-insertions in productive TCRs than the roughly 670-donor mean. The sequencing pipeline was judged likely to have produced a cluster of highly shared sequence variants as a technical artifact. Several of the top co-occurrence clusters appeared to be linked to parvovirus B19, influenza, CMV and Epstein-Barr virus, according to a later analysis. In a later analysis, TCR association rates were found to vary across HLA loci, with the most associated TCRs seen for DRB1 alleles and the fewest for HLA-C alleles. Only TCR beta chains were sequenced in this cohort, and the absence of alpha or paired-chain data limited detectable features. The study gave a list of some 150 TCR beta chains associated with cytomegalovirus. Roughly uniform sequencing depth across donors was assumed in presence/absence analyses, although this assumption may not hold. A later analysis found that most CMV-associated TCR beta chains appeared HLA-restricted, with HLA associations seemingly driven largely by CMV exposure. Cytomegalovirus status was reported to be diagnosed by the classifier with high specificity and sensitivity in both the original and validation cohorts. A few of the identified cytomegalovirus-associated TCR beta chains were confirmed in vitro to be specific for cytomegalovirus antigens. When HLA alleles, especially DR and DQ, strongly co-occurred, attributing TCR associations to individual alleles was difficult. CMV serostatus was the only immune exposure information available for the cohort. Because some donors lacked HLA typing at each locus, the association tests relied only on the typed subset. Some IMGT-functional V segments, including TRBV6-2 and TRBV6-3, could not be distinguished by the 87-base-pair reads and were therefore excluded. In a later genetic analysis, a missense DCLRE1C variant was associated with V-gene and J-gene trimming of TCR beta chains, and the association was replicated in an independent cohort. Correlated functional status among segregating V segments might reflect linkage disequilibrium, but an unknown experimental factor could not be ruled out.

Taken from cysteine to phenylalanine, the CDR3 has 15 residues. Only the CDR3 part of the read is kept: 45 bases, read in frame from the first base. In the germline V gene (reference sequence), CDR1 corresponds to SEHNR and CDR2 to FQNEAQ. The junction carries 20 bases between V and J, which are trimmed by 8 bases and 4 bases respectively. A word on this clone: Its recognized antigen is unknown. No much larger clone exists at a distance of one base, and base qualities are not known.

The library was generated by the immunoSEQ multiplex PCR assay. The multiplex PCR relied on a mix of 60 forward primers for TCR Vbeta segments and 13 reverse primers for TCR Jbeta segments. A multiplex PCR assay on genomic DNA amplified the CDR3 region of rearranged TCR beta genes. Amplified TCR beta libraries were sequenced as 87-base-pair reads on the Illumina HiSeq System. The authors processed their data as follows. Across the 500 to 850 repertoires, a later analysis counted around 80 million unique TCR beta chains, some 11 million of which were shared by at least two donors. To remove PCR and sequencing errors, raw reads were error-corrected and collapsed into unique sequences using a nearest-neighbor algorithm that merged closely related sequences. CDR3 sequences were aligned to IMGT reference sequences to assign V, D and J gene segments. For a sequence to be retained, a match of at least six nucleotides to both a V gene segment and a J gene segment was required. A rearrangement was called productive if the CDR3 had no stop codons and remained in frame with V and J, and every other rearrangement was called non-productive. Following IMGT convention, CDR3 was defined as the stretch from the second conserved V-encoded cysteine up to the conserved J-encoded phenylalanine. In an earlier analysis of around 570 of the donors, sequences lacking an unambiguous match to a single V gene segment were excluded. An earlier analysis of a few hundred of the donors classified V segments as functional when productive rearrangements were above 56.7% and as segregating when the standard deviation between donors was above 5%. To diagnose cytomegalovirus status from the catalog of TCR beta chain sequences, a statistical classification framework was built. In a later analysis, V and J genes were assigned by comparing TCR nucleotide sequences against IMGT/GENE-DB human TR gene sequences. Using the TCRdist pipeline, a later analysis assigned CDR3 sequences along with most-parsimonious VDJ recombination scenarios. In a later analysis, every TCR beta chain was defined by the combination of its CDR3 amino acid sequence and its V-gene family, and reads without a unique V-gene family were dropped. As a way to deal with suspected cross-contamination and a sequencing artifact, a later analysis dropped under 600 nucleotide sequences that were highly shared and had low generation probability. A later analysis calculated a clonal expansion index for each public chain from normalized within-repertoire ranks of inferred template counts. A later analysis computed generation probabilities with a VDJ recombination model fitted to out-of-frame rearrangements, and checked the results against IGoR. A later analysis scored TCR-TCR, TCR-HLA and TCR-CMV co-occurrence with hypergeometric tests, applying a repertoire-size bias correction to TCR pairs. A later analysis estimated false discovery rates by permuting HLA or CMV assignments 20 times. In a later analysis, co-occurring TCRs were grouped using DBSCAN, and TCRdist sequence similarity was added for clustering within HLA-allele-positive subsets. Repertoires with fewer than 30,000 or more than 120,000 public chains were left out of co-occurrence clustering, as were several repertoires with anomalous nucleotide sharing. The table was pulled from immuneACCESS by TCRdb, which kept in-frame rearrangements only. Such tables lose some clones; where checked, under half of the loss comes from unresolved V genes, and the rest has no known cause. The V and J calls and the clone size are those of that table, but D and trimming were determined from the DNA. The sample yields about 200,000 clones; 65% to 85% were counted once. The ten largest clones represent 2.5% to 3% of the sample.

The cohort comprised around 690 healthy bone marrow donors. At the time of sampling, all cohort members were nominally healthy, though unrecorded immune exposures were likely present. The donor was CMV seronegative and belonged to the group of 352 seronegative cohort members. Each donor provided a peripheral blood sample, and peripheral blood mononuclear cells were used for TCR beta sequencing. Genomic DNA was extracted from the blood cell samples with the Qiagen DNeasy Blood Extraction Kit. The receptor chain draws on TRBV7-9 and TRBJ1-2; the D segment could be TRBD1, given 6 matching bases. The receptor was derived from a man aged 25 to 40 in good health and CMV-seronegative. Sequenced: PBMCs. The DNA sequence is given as TGTGCCAGCGGCCGGGGGGCCTTAATCCTCTATGGCTACACCTTC. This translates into CASGRGALILYGYTF.